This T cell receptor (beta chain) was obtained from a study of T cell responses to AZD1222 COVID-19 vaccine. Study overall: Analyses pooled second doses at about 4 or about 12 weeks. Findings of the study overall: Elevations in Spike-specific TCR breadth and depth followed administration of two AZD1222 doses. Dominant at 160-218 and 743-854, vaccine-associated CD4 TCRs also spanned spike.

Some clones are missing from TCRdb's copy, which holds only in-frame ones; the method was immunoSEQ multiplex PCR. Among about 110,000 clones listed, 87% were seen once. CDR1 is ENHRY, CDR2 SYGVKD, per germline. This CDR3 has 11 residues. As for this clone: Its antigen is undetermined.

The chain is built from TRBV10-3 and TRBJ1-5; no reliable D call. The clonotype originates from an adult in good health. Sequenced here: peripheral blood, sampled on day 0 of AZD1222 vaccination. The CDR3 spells CDPPYNQPQHF. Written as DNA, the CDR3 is TGTGACCCTCCGTACAATCAGCCCCAGCATTTT.